The 27 T cell receptor beta chains reported below all come from one sample, sequenced in a study of T cells in Graves' hyperthyroidism and ophthalmopathy. RNA transcripts were the template for amplifying TCR beta CDR3 regions. Carried out on the TCR CDR3, a first-round RT-PCR used the HTBI primer set. One entry per CDR3 protein, called by TCRdb with MiXCR from the multiplex PCR reads. Of approximately 610,000 distinct CDR3 sequences in the sample, 14% to 15% were seen once. Sequencing was done on a sample of blood. These receptors were collected from a woman in her thirties or forties with Graves' ophthalmopathy.

This clonotype was seen ten or more times. This chain joins TRBV29-1 and TRBJ2-7; no definite D call. Germline V lookup: CDR1 SQVTM, CDR2 ANQGSEA. The CDR3 extends over 9 amino acids. With 5 bases removed from V and 1 base from J, the gap between germline ends came to 0 bases. As DNA, the CDR3 is TGCAGCGTTTCCTACGAGCAGTACTTC. This sequence encodes CSVSYEQYF.

This rearrangement joins TRBV30 to TRBJ2-5; TRBD2 matches 8 bases. V dropped 2 bases and J dropped 5; count of bases not matched to a gene: 10. The CDR3 is 15 amino acids. Germline CDR1 GTSNPN, CDR2 SVGIG (reference sequence). The CDR3, as DNA: TGTGCCTGGAGTTCGCTAGCGGGTAGAGGCGAGACCCAGTACTTC. Its translation is CAWSSLAGRGETQYF.

This clonotype was found many times. The chain uses TRBV12-3 or TRBV12-4 and TRBJ1-2; tentative D call: TRBD1 (6 bases). Deletions cut 6 bases from V and 3 bases from J, with 14 bases between. The CDR3 is made up of 14 amino acids. In DNA, the CDR3 is TGTGCCAGCAGGGACGGGAGGGGGGACTATGGCTACACCTTC. It encodes CASRDGRGDYGYTF.

The sample holds many counts of this clonotype. V and J are TRBV27 and TRBJ2-7; unclear D gene. The CDR3 spans 14 residues. Trimming removed 3 bases at V and 9 bases at J, with 18 bases between. Germline V lookup: CDR1 MNHEY, CDR2 SMNVEV (reference sequence). This CDR3 is CASSFSPSQLGQYF. CDR3 bases: TGTGCCAGCAGTTTTTCCCCCTCCCAACTCGGGCAGTACTTC.

This clonotype was recorded at least ten times. The chain's CDR3 is CSARVKGVGNIQYF. The CDR3 bases are TGCAGTGCTAGAGTTAAGGGTGTGGGAAACATTCAGTACTTC. The chain is built from TRBV20-1 and TRBJ2-4; D gene uncertain. Per the germline V gene, CDR1 is DFQATT and CDR2 is SNEGSKA (reference sequence). Between the trimmed V and J ends, which lost 1 base and 6 bases, there was a span of 13 bases. The CDR3 loop spans 14 amino acids.

Ten or more counts support this clonotype. The chain employs TRBV7-3 and TRBJ2-7; TRBD1 matches at 7 bases. The V and J ends lost 4 bases and 2 bases, in that order; junction bases with no gene match: 5. Per germline, CDR1 SGHTA and CDR2 FQGTGA. This CDR3 comprises 14 residues. CDR3 loop: CASSCYRGTYEQYF. The CDR3 region has the DNA TGTGCCAGCAGCTGCTACAGGGGCACCTACGAGCAGTACTTC.

This CDR3 reads CATQTSGSSYEQYF. In nucleotides, the CDR3 is TGTGCCACTCAAACAAGCGGGAGTTCCTACGAGCAGTACTTC. This chain connects TRBV3-1 to TRBJ2-7, with 8 bases identical to TRBD2. The length of the CDR3 is 14 residues. The junction had 9 bases not matched to a gene; V was cut back by 10 bases and J by 1 base. Germline V gene data show CDR1 as LGHDT and CDR2 as YNNKEL (reference sequence).

In its sample, this clonotype was seen many times. The chain combines TRBV7-2 with TRBJ2-4, with D unresolved. CDR1 is SGHTA, CDR2 FQGNSA, per germline. This CDR3 is built from 14 residues. V gave up 0 bases and J gave up 6 bases, with 9 bases separating them. CDR3 DNA sequence: TGTGCCAGCAGCTTAGCTGCCGTGGGAAACATTCAGTACTTC. It codes for CASSLAAVGNIQYF.

This clonotype was seen ten or more times. The J gene is TRBJ2-7, the V gene TRBV27, with 7 bases identical to TRBD2. The CDR3 sequence is 12 residues long. Germline V gene sequence: CDR1 MNHEY, CDR2 SMNVEV (reference sequence). V lost 5 bases and J lost 10; bases outside the gene matches: 8. CDR3 residues: CASSGGLAEQYF. CDR3 DNA: TGTGCCAGCAGTGGTGGGCTAGCGGAACAGTACTTC.

There are many counts of this clonotype. V is TRBV12-3 or TRBV12-4 and J is TRBJ1-5; D gene ambiguous. Trimming cost V 6 bases and J 6 bases, with 15 bases left between them. This CDR3 region has 14 residues. The CDR3 DNA follows: TGTGCCAGCAGCTCGGACCTGAAAGGTCAGCCCCAGCATTTT. Protein: CASSSDLKGQPQHF.

This clonotype was observed at least ten times. The chain carries TRBV6-1 and TRBJ1-1; no reliable D call. The CDR3 length is 12 residues. CDR1 is MNHNS, CDR2 SASEGT, per germline. V lost 6 bases, J lost 3 bases, and 8 bases lay in between. CDR3 sequence: CASRQQDTEAFF. CDR3 nucleotides: TGTGCCAGCAGACAGCAGGACACTGAAGCTTTCTTT.

This clonotype was seen at least ten times. The genes are TRBV15 and TRBJ2-2; tentatively, D is TRBD1 or TRBD2 (6 bases each). Germline CDR1 is LNHNV and CDR2 is YYDKDF (reference sequence). The CDR3 runs to 15 residues. Between the trimmed V and J ends, which lost 3 bases and 4 bases, there was a span of 12 bases. The CDR3 sequence: CATSRKGGSTGELFF. DNA for the CDR3: TGTGCCACCAGCAGGAAGGGGGGCAGCACCGGGGAGCTGTTTTTT. The full variable domain, its missing parts supplied by reference TRBV15 and TRBJ2-2, is DAMVIQNPRYQVTQFGKPVTLSCSQTLNHNVMYWYQQKSSQAPKLLFHYYDKDFNNEADTPDNFQSRRPNTSFCFLDIRSPGLGDTAMYLCATSRKGGSTGELFFGEGSRLTVL.

This clonotype was observed at least ten times. The V gene is TRBV27, the J gene TRBJ2-4, with 8 bases lining up with TRBD2. In germline, CDR1 is MNHEY, CDR2 SMNVEV (reference sequence). Trimming removed 6 bases from V and 3 bases from J; junction bases left unmatched: 7. The CDR3 is 15 amino acids. This chain's CDR3 is CASSSRGGNKNIQYF. DNA of the CDR3: TGTGCCAGCAGCTCCCGGGGGGGGAACAAAAACATTCAGTACTTC.

This sequence joins TRBV6-5 and TRBJ1-6; 8 bases line up with TRBD1. CDR3 length: 15 amino acids. Germline V lookup: CDR1 MNHEY, CDR2 SVGAGI. V lost 2 bases, J lost 4 bases, and 1 base stayed unmatched. The CDR3 region is CASSYGQGYNSPLHF. The CDR3 DNA follows: TGTGCCAGCAGTTACGGACAGGGTTATAATTCACCCCTCCACTTT.

This clonotype was observed many times. V gene TRBV3-1 combines with J gene TRBJ2-2; D gene unclear. The V end was cut by 0 bases, the J end by 1 base, with 6 bases between. This CDR3 spans 15 amino acids. The germline V gene encodes CDR1 LGHDT and CDR2 YNNKEL (reference sequence). The CDR3 nucleotides read TGTGCCAGCAGCCAAGACAGGAGGAACACCGGGGAGCTGTTTTTT. It codes for CASSQDRRNTGELFF.

This clonotype came up a few times. This rearrangement joins TRBV30 to TRBJ1-2; tentative D call: TRBD1 (6 bases). Germline V lookup: CDR1 GTSNPN, CDR2 SVGIG (reference sequence). The CDR3 runs 15 residues. V lost 2 bases to trimming and J lost 5 bases, with 18 bases between them. CDR3 region: CAWSIWGGARYGYTF. CDR3 bases: TGTGCCTGGAGTATTTGGGGGGGCGCGCGGTATGGCTACACCTTC.

The chain carries TRBV6-5 and TRBJ2-2, with D unclear. The CDR3 length is 16 residues. Trimming pared 4 bases from V and 6 bases from J, leaving 18 bases between. Per germline, CDR1 MNHEY and CDR2 SVGAGI. CDR3 region: CASSLVTASWAGELFF. The CDR3 DNA is TGTGCCAGCAGTTTAGTTACGGCTTCTTGGGCCGGGGAGCTGTTTTTT.

This clonotype was seen repeatedly, ten times or more. The chain is built from TRBV10-2 and TRBJ1-1; possible D gene TRBD1, 5 bases. CDR1 and CDR2 from the germline V gene are WSHSY and SAAADI. This CDR3 has 15 residues. V gave up 4 bases and J gave up 3 bases, with 15 bases separating them. The CDR3 region is CASSGAGYSDTEAFF. The CDR3 DNA reads as TGCGCCAGCAGTGGGGCAGGGTATTCGGACACTGAAGCTTTCTTT.

Comment on this clonotype: Possible read error: a much larger clone is one base away. J is TRBJ1-1 and V is TRBV11-3; D gene ambiguous. Germline V gene data show CDR1 as SGHNT and CDR2 as YENEEA. V was shortened by 10 bases and J by 4 bases, with 16 bases between the two germline ends. CDR3 length: 13 residues. CDR3 DNA: TGTGCCACCTCTCGGCCGAGCGGCACTGAAGCTTTCTTT. Translation: CATSRPSGTEAFF. Filled out from reference TRBV11-3 and TRBJ1-1, the complete variable domain reads EAGVVQSPRYKIIEKKQPVAFWCNPISGHNTLYWYLQNLGQGPELLIRYENEEAVDDSQLPKDRFSAERLKGVDSTLKIQPAELGDSAVYLCATSRPSGTEAFFGQGTRLTVV.

This clonotype showed up many times. The chain's CDR3 is CASNRGGLKGETQYF. In DNA form, the CDR3 reads TGTGCCAGCAACCGCGGGGGGCTGAAGGGGGAGACCCAGTACTTC. The rearrangement uses TRBV28 and TRBJ2-5, with TRBD2 matching 8 bases. V shed 7 bases and J 5 bases; nucleotides not matched to a gene: 12. The CDR3 extends over 15 amino acids. Germline assignment: CDR1 MDHEN and CDR2 SYDVKM.

The sample holds many counts of this clonotype. The gene calls are TRBV12-3 or TRBV12-4 and TRBJ1-1; D not resolved. V was clipped by 3 bases and J by 3 bases, with 8 bases between them. The CDR3 totals 13 residues. The CDR3 reads CASSLRPYTEAFF. The CDR3 DNA reads TGTGCCAGCAGTTTGAGACCCTACACTGAAGCTTTCTTT.

Regarding this clonotype: One end of the junction is discordant with germline, which a read error may explain. J is TRBJ1-5 and V is TRBV3-1; no clear D gene. CDR1 LGHDT and CDR2 YNNKEL come from the germline V gene (reference sequence). This CDR3 is 14 amino acids long. Here the CDR3 DNA reads TGTGCCAGCAGCGAAGACGTATTTGGTCAGCCCCAGCATTTT. It codes for CASSEDVFGQPQHF. The whole variable domain, remainder taken from reference TRBV3-1 and TRBJ1-5, is DTAVSQTPKYLVTQMGNDKSIKCEQNLGHDTMYWYKQDSKKFLKIMFSYNNKELIINETVPNRFSPKSPDKAHLNLHINSLELGDSAVYFCASSEDVFGQPQHFGDGTRLSIL.

This clonotype has at least ten counts. The V and J genes are TRBV5-1 and TRBJ2-7, with a possible D match to TRBD2 (6 bases). The CDR3 is 14 amino acids. The germline V and J ends were trimmed by 4 bases and 1 base, with 12 bases remaining between them. Germline values: CDR1 SGHRS, CDR2 YFSETQ. The CDR3 reads CASSRELISYEQYF. For the CDR3, the DNA is TGCGCCAGCAGCCGGGAGCTAATTTCCTACGAGCAGTACTTC. Filled out from reference TRBV5-1 and TRBJ2-7, the complete variable domain reads KAGVTQTPRYLIKTRGQQVTLSCSPISGHRSVSWYQQTPGQGLQFLFEYFSETQRNKGNFPGRFSGRQFSNSRSEMNVSTLELGDSALYLCASSRELISYEQYFGPGTRLTVT.

This clonotype was seen many times. The chain links TRBV7-2 to TRBJ2-2, with no clear D. V was clipped by 1 base and J by 6 bases, with 9 bases between them. The CDR3 runs 14 residues. CDR1 SGHTA and CDR2 FQGNSA come from the germline V gene. CDR3 protein: CASSLVKGSGELFF. CDR3 bases: TGTGCCAGCAGCTTAGTAAAAGGATCCGGGGAGCTGTTTTTT.

This clonotype was recorded many times. The chain recombines TRBV11-2 with TRBJ1-3; D is ambiguous. The CDR3 consists of 15 residues. Germline V gene sequence: CDR1 SGHAT, CDR2 FQNNGV. V was trimmed by 0 bases and J by 0 bases, leaving 6 bases between them. CDR3 sequence (DNA): TGTGCCAGCAGCTTAGACCCAAGCTCTGGAAACACCATATATTTT. Its translation is CASSLDPSSGNTIYF.

This clonotype was observed at least ten times. The chain carries TRBV7-2 and TRBJ2-5, with D maybe TRBD2 (6 bases). Germline V gene data show CDR1 as SGHTA and CDR2 as FQGNSA. The CDR3 is 18 amino acids. V lost 5 bases and J 5 bases, leaving 27 bases between the germline ends. The CDR3 spells CASSDLTQGLGDSETQYF. The CDR3 DNA sequence: TGTGCCAGCAGCGATTTGACCCAGGGACTTGGGGATTCGGAGACCCAGTACTTC.

This clonotype showed up many times. The chain links TRBV6-1 to TRBJ1-5, with D tentatively TRBD1 (6 bases). Looked up from germline, CDR1 is MNHNS and CDR2 is SASEGT. The germline V and J ends were trimmed by 5 bases and 5 bases, with 19 bases remaining between them. CDR3 length: 16 residues. In DNA, the CDR3 is TGTGCCAGCAGTCCTCGTGGGGGGCTTACGGATCAGCCCCAGCATTTT. It is translated as CASSPRGGLTDQPQHF.